This passage covers 25 T cell receptor beta chains from one sample sequenced in a study of monozygotic twins with inflammatory bowel disease (dated by TCRdb to about 2019). Library preparation employed 5' RACE. Data came from an Illumina HiSeq 2500. Reprocessed by TCRdb, the reads give a single entry per CDR3 protein sequence, without DNA. The sample's own table lists around 450,000 distinct CDR3 sequences. The top ten hold 2.4% of the sample. The sequencing sample was made of blood. Receptors originate from a human donor with ulcerative colitis or Crohn's disease, or a healthy co-twin of an affected twin (not recorded which).

The chain links TRBV6-5 to TRBJ2-1; TCRdb reports TRBD2, a call that lacks DNA to check it against. The CDR3 runs 12 residues. Looked up from germline, CDR1 is MNHEY and CDR2 is SVGAGI. CDR3 sequence: CASTRTSGEQFF.

This chain connects TRBV28 to TRBJ2-2; TCRdb designates TRBD2, a call that cannot be tested without DNA. CDR3 length: 18 residues. The germline CDR1 and CDR2 sequences are MDHEN and SYDVKM. CDR3 loop: CASSLGLTGLPNTGELFF.

The genes are TRBV24-1 and TRBJ2-1; TCRdb proposes TRBD2, but this gene call is untestable without DNA. The germline CDR1 and CDR2 sequences are KGHDR and SFDVKD. CDR3 length: 18 residues. This CDR3 is CATSAPSSGLAGYNEQFF.

The chain recombines TRBV11-2 with TRBJ2-3; TCRdb reports TRBD2, a call that lacks DNA to check it against. Looked up from germline, CDR1 is SGHAT and CDR2 is FQNNGV. CDR3 length equals 15 residues. The CDR3 is CASSFRLGSTDTQYF.

V usage is TRBV4-3 and J usage is TRBJ1-2; checking the TCRdb D call of TRBD1 is not possible without DNA. The germline V gene has CDR1 LGHNA and CDR2 YSLEER. CDR3 size: 15 residues. The CDR3 spells CASSQDGQGDYGYTF.

The chain joins TRBV7-6 to TRBJ2-2; without DNA, the TCRdb call of TRBD2 cannot be checked. Germline loops: CDR1 SGHVS, CDR2 FNYEAQ. The CDR3 runs 14 residues. This chain's CDR3 is CASSLESAAGELFF.

The V call is TRBV20-1, the J call TRBJ2-7; TCRdb's assignment of TRBD2 cannot be checked, as there is no DNA. This CDR3 region has 17 residues. Germline V CDR1 and CDR2: DFQATT, SNEGSKA (reference sequence). The chain's CDR3 is CSARLRLAGASSYEQYF.

J is TRBJ2-5 and V is TRBV7-9; without DNA, the TCRdb call of TRBD2 cannot be checked. CDR1 is SEHNR and CDR2 is FQNEAQ in the germline V gene (reference sequence). This CDR3 is 12 amino acids long. CDR3 region: CASSQDSKTQYF.

The chain's CDR3 is CASSGGGGGGTEAFF. J is TRBJ1-1 and V is TRBV5-1. This CDR3 region has 15 residues. Germline V lookup: CDR1 SGHRS, CDR2 YFSETQ. Variable domain in full (rest from reference TRBV5-1 and TRBJ1-1): KAGVTQTPRYLIKTRGQQVTLSCSPISGHRSVSWYQQTPGQGLQFLFEYFSETQRNKGNFPGRFSGRQFSNSRSEMNVSTLELGDSALYLCASSGGGGGGTEAFFGQGTRLTVV.

The chain joins TRBV12-3 or TRBV12-4 to TRBJ2-7. CDR3 length: 14 amino acids. CDR3 protein: CASSLGGALGEQYF.

CDR3 protein: CASSPGPGGTNVLTF. The chain combines TRBV11-3 with TRBJ2-6; the TRBD1 assignment by TCRdb is unverifiable without DNA. The CDR3 contains 15 residues. Germline values: CDR1 SGHNT, CDR2 YENEEA. The entire variable domain, with the rest obtained from reference TRBV11-3 and TRBJ2-6, is as follows: EAGVVQSPRYKIIEKKQPVAFWCNPISGHNTLYWYLQNLGQGPELLIRYENEEAVDDSQLPKDRFSAERLKGVDSTLKIQPAELGDSAVYLCASSPGPGGTNVLTFGAGSRLTVL.

The V call is TRBV7-8, the J call TRBJ1-2. Looked up from germline, CDR1 is SGHVS and CDR2 is FQNEAQ. The CDR3 is 11 residues long. The CDR3 reads CASSSGAAYTF.

The genes are TRBV29-1 and TRBJ1-1; TCRdb proposes TRBD1, but this gene call is untestable without DNA. Germline CDR1 and CDR2: SQVTM and ANQGSEA. The CDR3 length is 14 residues. The CDR3: CSGAQGQGGTEAFF.

This chain uses TRBV15 with TRBJ1-1; the D gene TCRdb calls, TRBD1, cannot be checked with no DNA. The CDR3 contains 15 residues. CDR1 is LNHNV and CDR2 is YYDKDF in the germline V gene (reference sequence). CDR3 amino acids: CATSYFDSPGTEAFF.

V and J are TRBV20-1 and TRBJ2-1; as DNA is missing, the TRBD2 call by TCRdb cannot be tested. From germline, CDR1 is DFQATT and CDR2 SNEGSKA (reference sequence). The CDR3 loop spans 14 amino acids. The chain's CDR3 is CSAGLAGAYNEQFF.

The gene calls are TRBV2 and TRBJ1-1. Germline loops: CDR1 SNHLY, CDR2 FYNNEI. The CDR3 has 13 amino acids. CDR3 residues: CASSEFLNTEAFF.

The rearrangement links TRBV7-8 to TRBJ1-5. The germline V gene encodes CDR1 SGHVS and CDR2 FQNEAQ. This CDR3 is 13 amino acids long. CDR3 loop: CASSLPGSQPQHF.

V usage is TRBV19 and J usage is TRBJ1-5. CDR3 length: 15 residues. Germline CDR1 reads LNHDA; CDR2 reads SQIVND (reference sequence). CDR3 region: CASSIEVPSNQPQHF.

V is TRBV27 and J is TRBJ1-6. Germline assignment: CDR1 MNHEY and CDR2 SMNVEV (reference sequence). The CDR3 consists of 13 residues. The CDR3 region is CASSSSYNSPLHF.

J is TRBJ2-1 and V is TRBV3-1; the D gene TCRdb calls, TRBD1, cannot be checked with no DNA. The CDR3 runs to 13 residues. From germline, CDR1 is LGHDT and CDR2 YNNKEL (reference sequence). CDR3 region: CASTSTGGNEQFF.

This chain joins TRBV7-9 and TRBJ1-5; with no DNA, the TCRdb D assignment of TRBD1 cannot be verified. Germline CDR1 and CDR2: SEHNR and FQNEAQ (reference sequence). This CDR3 is 14 amino acids long. The CDR3 protein is CATGAGGHNQPQHF. The complete variable domain, with remaining parts taken from reference TRBV7-9 and TRBJ1-5, reads DTGVSQNPRHKITKRGQNVTFRCDPISEHNRLYWYRQTLGQGPEFLTYFQNEAQLEKSRLLSDRFSAERPKGSFSTLEIQRTEQGDSAMYLCATGAGGHNQPQHFGDGTRLSIL.

The chain joins TRBV18 to TRBJ2-6; TCRdb returns TRBD1, unconfirmable since there is no DNA. Germline assignment: CDR1 KGHSH and CDR2 LQKENI. The CDR3 loop spans 16 amino acids. This chain's CDR3 is CASSTDREAGANVLTF. Together with reference TRBV18 and TRBJ2-6, the CDR3 gives the full variable domain: NAGVMQNPRHLVRRRGQEARLRCSPMKGHSHVYWYRQLPEEGLKFMVYLQKENIIDESGMPKERFSAEFPKEGPSILRIQQVVRGDSAAYFCASSTDREAGANVLTFGAGSRLTVL.

The chain employs TRBV28 and TRBJ2-7; with no DNA, the TCRdb D assignment of TRBD2 cannot be verified. Germline V gene data show CDR1 as MDHEN and CDR2 as SYDVKM. The CDR3 length is 15 residues. CDR3 loop: CASSQRGGLAYEQYF.

CDR3 in amino acids: CASSYSGGPGNEQFF. The rearrangement uses TRBV6-5 and TRBJ2-1; the D call of TRBD1 rests on TCRdb alone, since no DNA is present to check it. Germline CDR1 and CDR2: MNHEY and SVGAGI. The CDR3 covers 15 residues.

The chain combines TRBV7-2 with TRBJ1-1. This CDR3 contains 16 residues. Germline V gene lookup returns CDR1 SGHTA and CDR2 FQGNSA. The CDR3 is CASSLGREVSNTEAFF.